The next 29 T cell receptor beta chains were all read from a single sample in a study of Graves' ophthalmopathy and Graves' hyperthyroidism. The authors amplified TCR beta CDR3 regions from RNA transcripts. Second-round multiplex PCR followed a first-round RT-PCR using HTBI primers. TCRdb called the multiplex PCR reads again in MiXCR, with one record for every CDR3 protein. The sample holds 240,000 or so distinct CDR3 sequences, about 47% seen once. Material for sequencing was peripheral blood. These TCRs come from an adult man with Graves' ophthalmopathy.

This clonotype has a handful of counts. This rearrangement joins TRBV5-6 to TRBJ2-7; D is ambiguous. This CDR3 has 14 residues. V lost 1 base to trimming and J lost 7 bases, with 15 bases between them. CDR1 is SGHDT, CDR2 YYEEEE, per germline. The DNA of the CDR3 is TGTGCCAGCAGCTTGCGACTCCCTGGGGAAGAGCAGTACTTC. Translation: CASSLRLPGEEQYF. The full variable domain, rest sourced from reference TRBV5-6 and TRBJ2-7, is DAGVTQSPTHLIKTRGQQVTLRCSPKSGHDTVSWYQQALGQGPQFIFQYYEEEERQRGNFPDRFSGHQFPNYSSELNVNALLLGDSALYLCASSLRLPGEEQYFGPGTRLTVT.

Regarding this clonotype: The conserved phenylalanine or tryptophan normally closing the CDR3 is absent here, so this likely arose from a read error. The rearrangement joins TRBV19 to TRBJ1-2, with 12 nucleotides matching TRBD1. Germline values: CDR1 LNHDA, CDR2 SQIVND (reference sequence). The CDR3 length is 15 residues. V gave up 6 bases and J gave up 4 bases; unmatched junction bases: 6. The CDR3 DNA reads TGTGCCAGTAGATCGGGGACAGGGGGCCCCTATGGCTACACCCTC. It is translated as CASRSGTGGPYGYTL.

This clonotype appeared a few times. This rearrangement joins TRBV19 to TRBJ2-7; D unresolved. Looked up from germline, CDR1 is LNHDA and CDR2 is SQIVND (reference sequence). The CDR3 loop spans 14 amino acids. Trimming removed 1 base at V and 3 bases at J, with 10 bases between. The CDR3 coding sequence is TGTGCCAGTAGTATAGCGCAGGACCTCTACGAGCAGTACTTC. It yields the protein CASSIAQDLYEQYF. Looking up the rest from reference TRBV19 and TRBJ2-7 gives the full variable domain: DGGITQSPKYLFRKEGQNVTLSCEQNLNHDAMYWYRQDPGQGLRLIYYSQIVNDFQKGDIAEGYSVSREKKESFPLTVTSAQKNPTAFYLCASSIAQDLYEQYFGPGTRLTVT.

The chain joins TRBV2 to TRBJ2-5; 8 bases are shared with TRBD2. This CDR3 has 13 residues. Germline-derived CDR1 and CDR2 are SNHLY and FYNNEI. Trimming cost V 11 bases and J 5 bases; bases outside gene matches: 10. CDR3: CAGTSGRGETQYF. DNA for the CDR3: TGTGCCGGCACTAGCGGACGAGGGGAGACCCAGTACTTC.

The V and J genes are TRBV12-3 or TRBV12-4 and TRBJ1-2; D call uncertain. Trimming removed 6 bases from V and 0 bases from J, with 8 bases in between. This CDR3 is 13 amino acids long. Written as DNA, the CDR3 is TGTGCCAGCAGGCCGGAAGCTAACTATGGCTACACCTTC. Translating gives CASRPEANYGYTF.

This clonotype showed up just a few times. The rearrangement uses TRBV12-3 or TRBV12-4 and TRBJ1-4; D unresolved. Between the trimmed V and J ends, which lost 3 bases and 6 bases, there was a span of 11 bases. This CDR3 comprises 14 residues. CDR3 region: CASSFVRRDEKLFF. For the CDR3, the DNA is TGTGCCAGCAGTTTCGTACGGAGAGATGAAAAACTGTTTTTT.

V gene TRBV7-9 combines with J gene TRBJ1-5; D not certain. The CDR3 runs 14 residues. Germline V gives CDR1 SEHNR, CDR2 FQNEAQ (reference sequence). Trimming removed 6 bases from V and 4 bases from J, with 13 bases in between. The CDR3 reads CASSFYGENQPQHF. In DNA form, the CDR3 reads TGTGCCAGCAGTTTTTATGGGGAAAATCAGCCCCAGCATTTT.

In this sample, this clonotype turned up a few times. The V gene is TRBV7-6, the J gene TRBJ2-6, with D perhaps TRBD1 or TRBD2 (6 bases each). The length of the CDR3 is 18 residues. Germline lookup yields CDR1 SGHVS and CDR2 FNYEAQ. V was clipped by 1 base and J by 1 base, with 14 bases between them. Written as DNA, the CDR3 is TGTGCCAGCAGCTTAGGTACGGGGGCCAAGTCTGGGGCCAACGTCCTGACTTTC. Translation: CASSLGTGAKSGANVLTF. Full variable domain (rest looked up from reference TRBV7-6 and TRBJ2-6): GAGVSQSPRYKVTKRGQDVALRCDPISGHVSLYWYRQALGQGPEFLTYFNYEAQQDKSGLPNDRFSAERPEGSISTLTIQRTEQRDSAMYRCASSLGTGAKSGANVLTFGAGSRLTVL.

This clonotype was recorded many times. The chain has TRBV29-1 and TRBJ1-2, with 7 bases identical to TRBD1. Per the germline V gene, CDR1 is SQVTM and CDR2 is ANQGSEA. V lost 2 bases, J lost 3 bases, and 6 bases stayed unmatched. The CDR3 is 14 amino acids. CDR3 bases: TGCAGCGTTGAATCGGCAGGGGGGGACTATGGCTACACCTTC. It codes for CSVESAGGDYGYTF.

The rearrangement links TRBV14 to TRBJ2-7, with D possibly TRBD1 on 5 matching bases. This CDR3 comprises 13 residues. Trimming removed 2 bases at V and 3 bases at J, with 8 bases between. Germline CDR1 reads SGHDN; CDR2 reads FVKESK. The CDR3 here is CASSQRTHYEQYF. In DNA, the CDR3 is TGTGCCAGCAGCCAACGGACACACTACGAGCAGTACTTC.

The chain recombines TRBV5-1 with TRBJ2-5, with TRBD2 identical over 9 bases. V dropped 0 bases and J dropped 4; count of bases not matched to a gene: 7. The CDR3 sequence is 16 residues long. CDR1 is SGHRS, CDR2 YFSETQ, per germline. CDR3 protein: CASSLGAGGRSETQYF. In DNA form, the CDR3 reads TGCGCCAGCAGCTTGGGAGCGGGAGGTCGGTCAGAGACCCAGTACTTC.

CDR3 DNA sequence: TGTGCCAGCAGCATTGTAAGTGGGAGCCGGGGAGAAGCTTTCTTT. Its translation is CASSIVSGSRGEAFF. The chain has TRBV7-9 and TRBJ1-1; D ambiguous. The germline CDR1 and CDR2 sequences are SEHNR and FQNEAQ (reference sequence). There are 15 residues in the CDR3. V dropped 5 bases and J dropped 8 bases, with 21 bases sitting between them.

The chain carries TRBV19 and TRBJ1-3, with a weak D call TRBD1 (5 bases). Germline lookup yields CDR1 LNHDA and CDR2 SQIVND (reference sequence). V lost 6 bases to trimming and J lost 2 bases, with 11 bases between them. The CDR3 totals 14 residues. CDR3 bases: TGTGCCAGTAGGACTGCAGGGACTGGAAACACCATATATTTT. The encoded protein is CASRTAGTGNTIYF. Based on the CDR3 plus reference TRBV19 and TRBJ1-3, the full variable domain is DGGITQSPKYLFRKEGQNVTLSCEQNLNHDAMYWYRQDPGQGLRLIYYSQIVNDFQKGDIAEGYSVSREKKESFPLTVTSAQKNPTAFYLCASRTAGTGNTIYFGEGSWLTVV.

This clonotype has more than one count but fewer than ten. This chain connects TRBV18 to TRBJ2-5; no clear D gene. The CDR3 contains 12 residues. Between the trimmed V and J ends, which lost 5 bases and 0 bases, there was a span of 4 bases. Germline V lookup: CDR1 KGHSH, CDR2 LQKENI. CDR3: CASSFDQETQYF. The CDR3 bases are TGTGCCAGCTCATTCGACCAAGAGACCCAGTACTTC.

The V call is TRBV14, the J call TRBJ2-5, with a possible D match to TRBD1 (6 bases). The CDR3 sequence is 14 residues long. Germline V CDR1 and CDR2: SGHDN, FVKESK. The V end lost 0 bases, the J end lost 3 bases, and 8 bases lay between the germline ends. The CDR3 spells CASSQETGEETQYF. The CDR3 nucleotides read TGTGCCAGCAGCCAAGAGACAGGAGAAGAGACCCAGTACTTC.

This clonotype has a handful of counts. This chain joins TRBV5-6 and TRBJ2-5; the D is unclear. Germline assignment: CDR1 SGHDT and CDR2 YYEEEE. V was pared by 0 bases and J by 6 bases, with 3 bases between. The CDR3 length is 11 residues. The CDR3 DNA reads TGTGCCAGCAGCTTGGAGAAGACCCAGTACTTC. Translation gives CASSLEKTQYF.

This chain joins TRBV10-3 and TRBJ2-5, with unresolved D. Germline values: CDR1 ENHRY, CDR2 SYGVKD. The CDR3 runs to 13 residues. V was trimmed by 4 bases and J by 3 bases, leaving 9 bases between them. CDR3 coding DNA: TGTGCCATCAGTGCCTCAGGCGAAGAGACCCAGTACTTC. Its translation is CAISASGEETQYF.

In this sample, this clonotype turned up a few times. This chain joins TRBV12-3 or TRBV12-4 and TRBJ2-6; D might be TRBD2 (5 bases). The CDR3 is 17 amino acids. V shed 0 bases and J shed 0 bases, with 9 bases lying between them. DNA for the CDR3: TGTGCCAGCAGTTTAGCACCGGCGGGCTCTGGGGCCAACGTCCTGACTTTC. Its protein is CASSLAPAGSGANVLTF.

This chain uses TRBV20-1 with TRBJ2-5; 13 positions agree with TRBD2. This CDR3 comprises 13 residues. Germline CDR1 and CDR2: DFQATT and SNEGSKA (reference sequence). Trimming at V came to 1 base and at J to 10 bases, leaving 3 bases not matched to a gene. CDR3 loop: CSARGTSGGLQYF. The CDR3 coding sequence is TGCAGTGCTAGAGGGACTAGCGGGGGCCTCCAGTACTTC.

The genes are TRBV29-1 and TRBJ2-3, with TRBD1 as a possible D gene (5 bases). Germline CDR1 and CDR2: SQVTM and ANQGSEA. The CDR3 consists of 14 residues. Trimming cost V 6 bases and J 0 bases, with 13 bases left between them. The CDR3 region is CSVRQLTSTDTQYF. The CDR3 coding sequence is TGCAGCGTCAGACAGCTAACTAGCACAGATACGCAGTATTTT.

The chain couples TRBV7-8 to TRBJ2-5; a weak D match, TRBD2 (7 bases). V gave up 1 base and J gave up 1 base, with 16 bases separating them. This CDR3 has 17 residues. The germline CDR1 and CDR2 sequences are SGHVS and FQNEAQ. CDR3 nucleotides: TGTGCCAGCAGCTTAGGGGGGGGTGGGACATCCCAAGAGACCCAGTACTTC. It codes for CASSLGGGGTSQETQYF.

This chain links TRBV24-1 with TRBJ2-7; 11 bases line up with TRBD2. CDR3 length: 15 amino acids. The V gene end was trimmed by 5 bases and the J gene end by 2 bases; junction bases not matched to a gene: 4. Germline-derived CDR1 and CDR2 are KGHDR and SFDVKD. CDR3 protein: CATSGTSGPTYEQYF. DNA of the CDR3: TGTGCCACCAGTGGGACTAGCGGGCCCACCTACGAGCAGTACTTC.

Concerning this clonotype: The germline gene is not matched at one end of the junction; a read error may be the cause. The chain employs TRBV10-3 and TRBJ2-5; D unresolved. CDR3 length: 14 amino acids. From germline, CDR1 is ENHRY and CDR2 SYGVKD. CDR3 in amino acids: CASSGVALGETQYF. The DNA of the CDR3 is TGTGCCAGCAGTGGAGTGGCCCTCGGAGAGACCCAGTACTTC.

This clonotype was seen more than once but under ten times. The J gene is TRBJ1-2, the V gene TRBV10-3; no reliable D call. There are 14 residues in the CDR3. Trimming stripped 3 bases from V and 7 bases from J, with 15 bases between. Germline V gene lookup returns CDR1 ENHRY and CDR2 SYGVKD. The CDR3 protein is CAISDPLKPSGYTF. The CDR3 region has the DNA TGTGCCATCAGTGACCCGTTGAAGCCGTCTGGCTACACCTTC.

The chain is built from TRBV10-3 and TRBJ1-2; D call uncertain. CDR3 length: 14 amino acids. V lost 2 bases and J lost 5, with 12 bases in between. The germline gives CDR1 ENHRY, CDR2 SYGVKD. CDR3 sequence: CAISEGNEQYGYTF. In DNA form, the CDR3 reads TGTGCCATCAGTGAGGGAAACGAGCAGTATGGCTACACCTTC.

This clonotype was counted many times. CDR3 DNA sequence: TGCAGCGTTATGGAGGGTGGAAACACCATATATTTT. Protein sequence: CSVMEGGNTIYF. This chain joins TRBV29-1 and TRBJ1-3; D is unresolved. Trimming removed 5 bases from V and 3 bases from J, with 8 bases in between. The CDR3 length is 12 residues. Germline-derived CDR1 and CDR2 are SQVTM and ANQGSEA.

The rearrangement uses TRBV2 and TRBJ1-5; tentatively, D is TRBD1 (5 bases). Germline loops: CDR1 SNHLY, CDR2 FYNNEI. The CDR3 is 14 amino acids. V lost 1 base to trimming and J lost 5 bases, with 9 bases between them. CDR3 residues: CASSEGEGDQPQHF. CDR3 sequence (DNA): TGTGCCAGCAGTGAAGGGGAAGGGGATCAGCCCCAGCATTTT.

The chain employs TRBV7-2 and TRBJ1-2; D gene uncertain. In germline, CDR1 is SGHTA, CDR2 FQGNSA. The CDR3 covers 13 residues. V lost 0 bases and J 4 bases, leaving 6 bases between the germline ends. CDR3: CASSLAGSYGYTF. The DNA for the CDR3 is TGTGCCAGCAGCTTAGCAGGATCCTATGGCTACACCTTC.

V usage is TRBV29-1 and J usage is TRBJ2-3, with D possibly matching TRBD1 (5 bases). CDR1 is SQVTM and CDR2 is ANQGSEA in the germline V gene. V lost 4 bases, J lost 0 bases, and 8 bases lay in between. The CDR3 has 13 residues. Here the CDR3 reads CSVAAGSTDTQYF. CDR3 coding DNA: TGCAGCGTTGCGGCAGGGAGCACAGATACGCAGTATTTT.